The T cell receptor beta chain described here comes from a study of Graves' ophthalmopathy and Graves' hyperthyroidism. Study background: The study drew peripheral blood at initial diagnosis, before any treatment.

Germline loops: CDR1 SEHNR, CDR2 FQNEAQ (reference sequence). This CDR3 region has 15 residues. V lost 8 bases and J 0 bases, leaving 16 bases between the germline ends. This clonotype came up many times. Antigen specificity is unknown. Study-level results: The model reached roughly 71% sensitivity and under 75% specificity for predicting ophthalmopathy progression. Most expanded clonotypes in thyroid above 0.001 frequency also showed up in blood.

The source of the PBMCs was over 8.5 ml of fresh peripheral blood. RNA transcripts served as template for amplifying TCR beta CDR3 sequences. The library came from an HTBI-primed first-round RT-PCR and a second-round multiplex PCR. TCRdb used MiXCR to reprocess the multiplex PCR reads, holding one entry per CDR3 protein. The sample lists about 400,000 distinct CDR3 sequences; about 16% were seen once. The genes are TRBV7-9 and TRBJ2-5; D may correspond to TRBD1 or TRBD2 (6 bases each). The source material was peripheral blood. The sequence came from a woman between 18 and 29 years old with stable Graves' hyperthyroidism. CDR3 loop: CASAGPGADQETQYF. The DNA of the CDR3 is TGTGCCAGCGCAGGGCCGGGGGCTGACCAAGAGACCCAGTACTTC.